This record looks at one T cell receptor (beta chain) sequence and its context. The target of this receptor is not known. Each CD8+ T cell subset was flow-sorted in triplicate, with 300,000 cells per subset placed directly into RLT lysis buffer. Naive CD8+ T cells were defined stringently as CD45RO-CCR7+CD27+CD95- to exclude memory contaminants. Using standard density gradient centrifugation, peripheral blood mononuclear cells were isolated from buffy coats. A FACSAria III was used to flow-sort naive CD8+ T cells into CXCR3-negative and CXCR3-positive populations. An RNeasy Mini Kit was used to extract total RNA from the sorted cells. The sample was run on a NextSeq 550. The Human TCR Profiling Kit (MiLaboratory) was used to prepare UMI-labeled 5' RACE TRB cDNA libraries. The full amount of extracted RNA was used for cDNA synthesis, and the full amount of resulting cDNA was used for PCR amplification. The libraries were made side by side, with each library going through the same number of PCR cycles. From the authors' description of their analysis: MIGEC and MiXCR extracted about 48,000 +/- 9,800 unique UMI-labeled TRB cDNA molecules per library, requiring at least two reads per UMI. Each library averaged 40,000 +/- 10,000 functional in-frame TRB CDR3 nucleotide clonotypes without stop codons. Diversity metrics, including normalized Shannon-Wiener and Chao1, were computed in VDJtools after downsampling to 5000 UMI-labeled TRB molecules per sample. VDJtools computed clonotype-size-weighted physicochemical properties of the central five CDR3 residues: interaction energy, strength, volume and Kidera factor 4. After reprocessing by TCRdb, each CDR3 protein sequence is one entry, and no DNA is given. The V and J calls here are based on TCRdb, not the publication. The sample has around 56,000 distinct CDR3 sequences on record. Clones ranked in the top ten supply around 0.4% of the sample.

The CDR3 contains 14 residues, cysteine and phenylalanine counted. Only the protein sequence is given. CDR1 and CDR2 are read off the germline V gene as SQVTM and ANQGSEA. The source of the sample is a study of CXCR3-negative and CXCR3-positive naive CD8 T cells (dated by TCRdb to the late 2010s). Background on the whole study: Around 140 million TRB reads were obtained in total, roughly 1.5 +/- 0.3 million reads per library. The diversity and physicochemical repertoire analyses included some 11 donors pooled from two independent experiments. Naive subsets from 5 or 6 donors and memory cells from 3 donors were included in the TRBV-TRBJ cluster analysis. Study-wide conclusions, independent of this receptor: Surface CD5, linked to self-reactivity in mice, was comparable between naive subsets; TCR interaction strength was therefore also inferred from TRB CDR3 physicochemical properties. Repertoire diversity was comparably high in both naive subsets but much lower in memory CD8+ T cells. Freshly isolated PBMCs were used for most assays because CXCR3 expression went down partially after cryopreservation. Similar TRBV-TRBJ usage was shown by naive CXCR3-negative and CXCR3-positive cells from the same donor, whereas distinct patterns were shown by memory cells. TRB CDR3s from CXCR3-positive naive cells showed higher hydrophobicity (lower Kidera factor 4), lower energy, and higher strength and volume indices than CXCR3-negative naive cells.

The source of this sequence is a human donor in good health. Some clones in this sample may be carry-over from other donors' samples. The material sequenced was naive CXCR3- CD8+ T cells from blood. The cell subset or site label for this specimen denotes: CD45RO-CCR7+CD27+CD95- naive CD8+ T cells lacking CXCR3 (TNR3-). The receptor chain draws on TRBV29-1 and TRBJ2-7; TCRdb proposes TRBD1, but this gene call is untestable without DNA. CDR3 region: CSVEGQSSSYEQYF.